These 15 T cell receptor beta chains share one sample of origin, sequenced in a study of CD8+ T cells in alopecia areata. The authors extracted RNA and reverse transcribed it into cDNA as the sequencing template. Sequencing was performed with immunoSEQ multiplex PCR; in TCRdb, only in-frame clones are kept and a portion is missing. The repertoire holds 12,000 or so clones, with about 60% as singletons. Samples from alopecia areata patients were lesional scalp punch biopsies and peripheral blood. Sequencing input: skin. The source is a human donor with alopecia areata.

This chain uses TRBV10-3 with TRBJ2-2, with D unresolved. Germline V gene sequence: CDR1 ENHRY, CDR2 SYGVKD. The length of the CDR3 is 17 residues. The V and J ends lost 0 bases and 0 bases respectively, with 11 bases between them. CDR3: CAISESKTIANTGELFF. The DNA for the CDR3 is TGTGCCATCAGTGAGTCCAAAACAATCGCGAACACCGGGGAGCTGTTTTTT.

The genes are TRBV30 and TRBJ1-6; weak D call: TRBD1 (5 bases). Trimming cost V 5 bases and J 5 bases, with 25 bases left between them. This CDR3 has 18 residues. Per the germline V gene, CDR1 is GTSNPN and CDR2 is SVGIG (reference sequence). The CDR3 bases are TGTGCCTGGTCGGCGGGACGGATCCGGATCGGGGATAATTCACCCCTCCACTTT. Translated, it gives CAWSAGRIRIGDNSPLHF.

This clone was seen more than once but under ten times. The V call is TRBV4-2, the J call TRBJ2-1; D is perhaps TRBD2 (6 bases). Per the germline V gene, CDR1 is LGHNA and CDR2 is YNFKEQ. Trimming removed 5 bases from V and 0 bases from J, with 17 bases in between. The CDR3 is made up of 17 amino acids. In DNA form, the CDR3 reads TGTGCCAGCAGCTCGGGACTTCGCACCCTCTCCTACAATGAGCAGTTCTTC. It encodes CASSSGLRTLSYNEQFF.

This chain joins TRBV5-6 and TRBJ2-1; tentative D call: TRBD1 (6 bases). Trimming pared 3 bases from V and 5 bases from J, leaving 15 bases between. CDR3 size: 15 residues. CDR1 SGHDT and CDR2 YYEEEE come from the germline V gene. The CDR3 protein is CASSSVSRGNNEQFF. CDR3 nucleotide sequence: TGTGCCAGCAGCTCCGTCAGCAGGGGAAACAATGAGCAGTTCTTC.

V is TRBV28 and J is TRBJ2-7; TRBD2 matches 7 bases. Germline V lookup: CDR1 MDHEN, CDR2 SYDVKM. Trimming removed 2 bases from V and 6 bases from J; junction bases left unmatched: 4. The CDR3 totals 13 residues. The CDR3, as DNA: TGTGCCAGCAGTTTAGGCGGGGGACCCGAGCAGTACTTC. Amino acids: CASSLGGGPEQYF. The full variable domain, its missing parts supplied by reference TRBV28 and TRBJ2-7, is DVKVTQSSRYLVKRTGEKVFLECVQDMDHENMFWYRQDPGLGLRLIYFSYDVKMKEKGDIPEGYSVSREKKERFSLILESASTNQTSMYLCASSLGGGPEQYFGPGTRLTVT.

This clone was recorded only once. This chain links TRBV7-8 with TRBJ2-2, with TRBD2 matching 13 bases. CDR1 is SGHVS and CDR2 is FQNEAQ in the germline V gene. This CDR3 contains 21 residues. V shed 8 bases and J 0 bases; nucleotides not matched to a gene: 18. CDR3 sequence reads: CASGLTQGLAGPITNTGELFF. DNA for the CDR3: TGTGCCAGCGGCCTAACACAGGGACTAGCGGGGCCCATCACGAACACCGGGGAGCTGTTTTTT. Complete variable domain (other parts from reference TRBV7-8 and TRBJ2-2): GAGVSQSPRYKVAKRGQDVALRCDPISGHVSLFWYQQALGQGPEFLTYFQNEAQLDKSGLPSDRFFAERPEGSVSTLKIQRTQQEDSAVYLCASGLTQGLAGPITNTGELFFGEGSRLTVL.

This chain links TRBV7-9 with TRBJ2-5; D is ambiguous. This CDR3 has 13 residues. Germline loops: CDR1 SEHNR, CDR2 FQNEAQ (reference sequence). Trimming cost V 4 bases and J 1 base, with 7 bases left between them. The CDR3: CASSSWVQETQYF. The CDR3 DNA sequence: TGTGCCAGCAGCTCATGGGTCCAAGAGACCCAGTACTTC.

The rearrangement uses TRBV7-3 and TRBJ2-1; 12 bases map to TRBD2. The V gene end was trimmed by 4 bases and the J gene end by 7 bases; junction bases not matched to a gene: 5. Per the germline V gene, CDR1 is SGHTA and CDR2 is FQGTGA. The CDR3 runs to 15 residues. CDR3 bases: TGTGCCAGCAGCTCGACTAGCGGGGGACTTAATGAGCAGTTCTTC. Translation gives CASSSTSGGLNEQFF.

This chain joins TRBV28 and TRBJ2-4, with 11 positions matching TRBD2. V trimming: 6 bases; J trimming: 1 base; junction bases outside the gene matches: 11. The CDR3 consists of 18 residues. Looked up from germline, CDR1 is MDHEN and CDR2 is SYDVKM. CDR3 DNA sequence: TGTGCCAGCAGGCCAATAGCGGGAGGGAGTGCGGCCAAAAACATTCAGTACTTC. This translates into CASRPIAGGSAAKNIQYF.

The chain's CDR3 is CASSPDGSNQPQHF. DNA for the CDR3: TGTGCCAGCTCACCAGATGGTAGCAATCAGCCCCAGCATTTT. The chain links TRBV18 to TRBJ1-5; the D is unclear. With 2 bases removed from V and 0 bases from J, the gap between germline ends came to 5 bases. The CDR3 extends over 14 amino acids. Germline V gene lookup returns CDR1 KGHSH and CDR2 LQKENI.

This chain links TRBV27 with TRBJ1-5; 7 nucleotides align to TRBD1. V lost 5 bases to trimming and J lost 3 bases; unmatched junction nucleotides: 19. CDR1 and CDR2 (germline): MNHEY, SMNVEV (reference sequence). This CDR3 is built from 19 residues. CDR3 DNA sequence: TGTGCCAGCAGTCCCACGGGACAGTCTGTTACTGTCTACAATCAGCCCCAGCATTTT. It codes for CASSPTGQSVTVYNQPQHF.

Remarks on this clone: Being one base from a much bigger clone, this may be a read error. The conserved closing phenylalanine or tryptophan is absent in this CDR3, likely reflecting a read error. CDR3 loop: CSGGRDRDTGELFS. The CDR3 DNA follows: TGCAGCGGAGGCCGGGACAGGGACACCGGGGAGCTGTTTTCT. This sequence joins TRBV29-1 and TRBJ2-2; 9 bases are shared with TRBD1. This CDR3 is built from 14 residues. Trimming cost V 7 bases and J 3 bases; bases outside gene matches: 6. Germline CDR1 SQVTM, CDR2 ANQGSEA.

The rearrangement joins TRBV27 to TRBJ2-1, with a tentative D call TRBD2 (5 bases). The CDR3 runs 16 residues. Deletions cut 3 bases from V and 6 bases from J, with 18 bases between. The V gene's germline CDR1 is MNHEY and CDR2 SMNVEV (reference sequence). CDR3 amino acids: CASSFQLLGGGNEQFF. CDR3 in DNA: TGTGCCAGCAGTTTCCAATTACTGGGCGGAGGCAATGAGCAGTTCTTC.

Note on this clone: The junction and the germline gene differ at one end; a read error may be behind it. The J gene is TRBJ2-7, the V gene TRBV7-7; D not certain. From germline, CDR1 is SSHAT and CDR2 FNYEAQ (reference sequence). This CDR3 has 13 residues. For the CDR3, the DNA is TGTGCTAGCAGCCCCCCGTTACGCTACGAGCAGTACTTC. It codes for CASSPPLRYEQYF.

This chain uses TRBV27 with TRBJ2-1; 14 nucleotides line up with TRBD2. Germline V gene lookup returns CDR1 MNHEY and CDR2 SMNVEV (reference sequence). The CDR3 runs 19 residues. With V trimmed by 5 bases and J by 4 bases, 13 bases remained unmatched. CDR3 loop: CASSAPGLAGVFPYNEQFF. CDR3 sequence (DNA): TGTGCCAGCAGTGCCCCGGGACTAGCGGGAGTCTTCCCTTACAATGAGCAGTTCTTC.